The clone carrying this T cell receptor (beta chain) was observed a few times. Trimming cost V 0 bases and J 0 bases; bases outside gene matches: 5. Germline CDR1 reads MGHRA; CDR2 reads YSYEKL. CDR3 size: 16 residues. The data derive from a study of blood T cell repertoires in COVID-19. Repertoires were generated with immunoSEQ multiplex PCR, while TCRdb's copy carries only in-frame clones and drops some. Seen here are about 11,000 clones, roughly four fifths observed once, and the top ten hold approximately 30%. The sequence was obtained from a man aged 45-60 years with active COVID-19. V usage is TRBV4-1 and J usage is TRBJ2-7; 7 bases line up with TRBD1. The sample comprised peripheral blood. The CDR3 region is CASSQETGFSSYEQYF. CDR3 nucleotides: TGCGCCAGCAGCCAAGAGACAGGGTTTAGCTCCTACGAGCAGTACTTC.